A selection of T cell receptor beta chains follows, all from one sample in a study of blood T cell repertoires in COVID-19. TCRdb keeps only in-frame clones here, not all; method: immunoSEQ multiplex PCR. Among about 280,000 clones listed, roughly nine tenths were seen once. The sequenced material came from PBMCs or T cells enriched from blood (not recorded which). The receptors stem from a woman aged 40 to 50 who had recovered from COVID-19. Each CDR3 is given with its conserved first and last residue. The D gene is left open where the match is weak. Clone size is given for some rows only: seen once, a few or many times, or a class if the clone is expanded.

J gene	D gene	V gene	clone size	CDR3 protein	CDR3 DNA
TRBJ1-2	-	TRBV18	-	CASSPGEAYGYTF	TGTGCCAGCTCACCGGGAGAAGCTTATGGCTACACCTTC
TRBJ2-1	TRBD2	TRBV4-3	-	CASSQGPSGSSYNEQFF	TGCGCCAGCAGCCAAGGGCCTAGCGGGAGCTCCTACAATGAGCAGTTCTTC
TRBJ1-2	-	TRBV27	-	CASSLFGGANYGYTF	TGTGCCAGCAGTTTATTCGGAGGGGCAAACTATGGCTACACCTTC
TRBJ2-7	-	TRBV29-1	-	CSVGGSSYEQYF	TGCAGCGTTGGCGGGTCATCCTACGAGCAGTACTTC
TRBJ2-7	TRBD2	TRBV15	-	CATSRDPGGEDEQYF	TGTGCCACCAGCAGAGATCCCGGGGGGGAGGACGAGCAGTACTTC
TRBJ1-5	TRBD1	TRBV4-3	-	CASSQDLDRGPPHQPQHF	TGCGCCAGCAGCCAAGACTTGGACAGGGGCCCTCCTCATCAGCCCCAGCATTTT
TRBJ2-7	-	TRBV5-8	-	CASSITGFLYEQYF	TGTGCCAGCAGCATTACAGGGTTTCTCTACGAGCAGTACTTC
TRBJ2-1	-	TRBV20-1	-	CSASDTSRFYNEQFF	TGCAGTGCTAGTGATACTAGCAGGTTCTACAATGAGCAGTTCTTC
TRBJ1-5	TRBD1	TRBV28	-	CASSFGQVNQPQHF	TGTGCCAGCAGTTTCGGACAGGTGAATCAGCCCCAGCATTTT
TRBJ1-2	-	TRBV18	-	CASSPVGGQGYGYTF	TGTGCCAGCTCACCTGTCGGGGGGCAGGGCTATGGCTACACCTTC
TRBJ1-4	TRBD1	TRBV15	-	CATSRDPPGGLEKLFF	TGTGCCACCAGCAGAGATCCGCCAGGGGGCCTTGAAAAACTGTTTTTT
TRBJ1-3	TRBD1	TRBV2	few	CASRLTGGTGNTIYF	TGTGCCAGCAGACTTACAGGGGGCACTGGAAACACCATATATTTT
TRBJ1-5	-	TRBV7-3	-	CASSLATGSNQPQHF	TGTGCCAGCAGCTTAGCCACCGGGAGCAATCAGCCCCAGCATTTT
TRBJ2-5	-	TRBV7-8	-	CASSLEGGGKETQYF	TGTGCCAGCAGCTTAGAGGGGGGAGGGAAAGAGACCCAGTACTTC
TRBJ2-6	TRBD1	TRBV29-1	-	CSVTGGSGANVLTF	TGCAGCGTAACAGGGGGCTCTGGGGCCAACGTCCTGACTTTC
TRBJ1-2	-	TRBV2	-	CASSSTRGLDGYTF	TGTGCCAGCAGCTCGACCCGGGGGTTGGATGGCTACACCTTC
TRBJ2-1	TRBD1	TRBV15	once	CATSRDHVTGVNNEQFF	TGTGCCACCAGCAGAGATCACGTGACAGGGGTGAACAATGAGCAGTTCTTC
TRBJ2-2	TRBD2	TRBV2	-	CASSVERENTGELFF	TGTGCCAGCAGTGTGGAGCGGGAGAACACCGGGGAGCTGTTTTTT
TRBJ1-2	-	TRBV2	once	CASSADRTSAHGYTF	TGTGCCAGCAGCGCCGACAGGACGAGCGCTCATGGCTACACCTTC
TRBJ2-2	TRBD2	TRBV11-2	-	CASSLLAGGVNTGELFF	TGTGCCAGCAGTTTGCTAGCGGGAGGGGTGAACACCGGGGAGCTGTTTTTT
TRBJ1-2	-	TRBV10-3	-	CAISESQGNYGYTF	TGTGCCATCAGTGAGTCCCAGGGTAACTATGGCTACACCTTC
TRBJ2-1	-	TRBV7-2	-	CASSPYGFLSYNEQFF	TGTGCCAGCAGCCCATACGGGTTTCTCTCCTACAATGAGCAGTTCTTC
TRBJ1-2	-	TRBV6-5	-	CASGSGYGYTF	TGTGCCAGCGGGTCAGGATATGGCTACACCTTC
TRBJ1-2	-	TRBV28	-	CASGRGVISYGYTF	TGTGCCAGCGGGAGGGGGGTTATTTCTTATGGCTACACCTTC
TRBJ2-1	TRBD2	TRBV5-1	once	CASSRLAGRSYNEQFF	TGCGCCAGCAGCAGACTAGCGGGGCGATCCTACAATGAGCAGTTCTTC
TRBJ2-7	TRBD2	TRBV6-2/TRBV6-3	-	CASSYNPHSGSRTRIRQYF	TGTGCCAGCAGTTACAATCCCCATAGCGGGAGTAGAACTAGGATCCGGCAGTACTTC
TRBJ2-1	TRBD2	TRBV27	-	CASSPIGLAGVGAVEQFF	TGTGCCAGCAGTCCCATCGGACTAGCGGGAGTAGGGGCGGTTGAGCAGTTCTTC
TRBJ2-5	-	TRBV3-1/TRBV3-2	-	CASSPRTEGETQYF	TGTGCCAGCAGCCCACGGACTGAGGGTGAGACCCAGTACTTC
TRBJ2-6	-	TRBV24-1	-	CATSETLRGSGANVLTF	TGTGCCACCAGTGAAACTCTCCGGGGGTCTGGGGCCAACGTCCTGACTTTC
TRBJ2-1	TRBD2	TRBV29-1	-	CSVERFGTSGSNEQFF	TGCAGCGTTGAAAGGTTTGGGACTAGCGGGAGCAATGAGCAGTTCTTC
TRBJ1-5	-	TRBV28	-	CASSQGQPQHF	TGTGCCAGCAGTCAGGGTCAGCCCCAGCATTTT
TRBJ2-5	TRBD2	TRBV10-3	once	CAIRTAGVQEGTQYF	TGTGCCATCAGAACGGCGGGAGTACAAGAGGGGACCCAGTACTTC
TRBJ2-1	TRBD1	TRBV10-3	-	CAIMSDRAEFFEQFF	TGTGCCATCATGTCGGACAGGGCCGAATTTTTTGAGCAGTTCTTC
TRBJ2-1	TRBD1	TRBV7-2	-	CASGFRRRGNEQFF	TGTGCCAGCGGATTTCGGCGCAGGGGGAATGAGCAGTTCTTC
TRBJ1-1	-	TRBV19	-	CASSILRGTEAFF	TGTGCCAGTAGTATACTCAGAGGGACTGAAGCTTTCTTT
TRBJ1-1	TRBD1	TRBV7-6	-	CASSKTGLGDTEAFF	TGTGCCAGCAGCAAGACAGGGCTGGGAGACACTGAAGCTTTCTTT
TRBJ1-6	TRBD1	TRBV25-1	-	CASSDRGGHSPLHF	TGTGCCAGCAGCGACAGGGGCGGGCATTCACCCCTCCACTTT
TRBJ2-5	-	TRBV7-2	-	CASSRRSETQYF	TGTGCCAGCAGCCGTCGTTCGGAGACCCAGTACTTC
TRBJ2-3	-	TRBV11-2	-	CASSLSPTRDTQYF	TGTGCCAGCAGCTTATCCCCAACTAGGGATACGCAGTATTTT
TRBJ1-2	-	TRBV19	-	CASTEQGTNYGYTF	TGTGCCAGTACTGAGCAGGGGACGAACTATGGCTACACCTTC